The clone carrying this TCR beta chain was detected a few times. The sample comes from a study of T-cell memory formation after mild COVID-19. TCRdb passed the 5' RACE reads through MiXCR, listing each CDR3 protein once. The repertoire holds approximately 260,000 distinct CDR3 sequences, around 15% seen once, with around 3.7% in the top ten. Germline V CDR1 and CDR2: SGHVS, FNYEAQ. The germline V and J ends were trimmed by 1 base and 4 bases, with 14 bases remaining between them. The CDR3 loop spans 16 amino acids. The V and J genes are TRBV7-6 and TRBJ2-1, with D maybe TRBD1 (6 bases). This TCR derives from a man aged 18 to 29 who had mild COVID-19 (a few samples of this study predate the infection). Cell type and time point are not known. The sequenced sample was PBMCs or a T cell subset sorted from them (not recorded which). Here the CDR3 DNA reads TGTGCCAGCAGCTTAGTAGTTAGGGGGTTGTACAATGAGCAGTTCTTC. Protein sequence: CASSLVVRGLYNEQFF.